This record concerns one TCR beta chain sequence. Its antigen is unidentified. PCR amplification relied on 60 Vbeta primers (plus 13 Jbeta primers). The table came from immunoSEQ multiplex PCR; TCRdb's copy has only in-frame clones and leaves some out. The table records some 130,000 clones, 70% to 80% of them present only once. Trimming removed 1 base from V and 2 bases from J, with 10 bases in between. The germline gives CDR1 SGHTS, CDR2 YDEGEE. This CDR3 has 14 amino acids. The data stem from a study of cytomegalovirus exposure and HLA in healthy donors. Study-wide background: Genotyping of hundreds of donors showed that around 85% belonged to the Caucasian-associated ancestry cluster.

General study points: Researchers catalogued roughly 170 TCR beta chains as cytomegalovirus-associated. In vitro experiments confirmed that three CMV-associated chains were specific for CMV antigens. Across HLA loci, a later analysis found differing TCR association rates, with DRB1 most and HLA-C fewest.

The chain is built from TRBV5-8 and TRBJ2-7; perhaps TRBD1 as D (5 bases). The sequence was obtained from a man aged 25-45 years in good health and CMV-seronegative. Sequencing input: PBMCs. This CDR3 is CASSLKGHTYEQYF. The CDR3 DNA reads as TGTGCCAGCAGCTTGAAAGGACACACCTACGAGCAGTACTTC.